This TCR beta chain was identified during a study of shared clonotypes between healthy human individuals. This clone appeared once. Its target is unknown. General study findings and limits: Unshared clonotypes carried lower generation probabilities than those common to all four donors.

Germline lookup yields CDR1 MNHEY and CDR2 SMNVEV (reference sequence). The V end was cut by 5 bases, the J end by 6 bases, with 14 bases between. This CDR3 region has 14 residues. Method: immunoSEQ multiplex PCR; TCRdb's copy keeps in-frame clones and lacks some. The data contain 2 million to 2.5 million clones, 85% to 95% of them singletons. The V and J genes are TRBV27 and TRBJ1-5; D uncertain. Sequenced input: naive CD4+ T cells sorted from blood. The subset: CD45RA+ positively selected. The origin of this receptor is a man between 18 and 35 years old in good health. The chain's CDR3 is CASSPLGRTQPQHF. The CDR3 nucleotides are TGTGCCAGCAGTCCCTTAGGTCGCACTCAGCCCCAGCATTTT.